This record covers a single TCR beta chain. This CDR3 has 15 residues. V gave up 2 bases and J gave up 6 bases; unmatched junction bases: 9. CDR1 is MDHEN and CDR2 is SYDVKM in the germline V gene. This specimen comes from a study of T-cell reconstitution after alpha-beta-depleted transplantation in children. The TCRbeta library incorporated unique molecular identifiers. TCRdb redid the calling of the PCR reads with MiXCR, one entry per CDR3 protein. Here the sample spans hundreds of thousands of distinct CDR3 sequences, around 16% being singletons. V is TRBV28 and J is TRBJ2-7; 8 bases align to TRBD1. The sequencing here drew on PBMCs from the stem cell graft donor, taken from the stem cell graft. The sequence was collected from a human donor who donated a stem cell graft to a child with acute lymphoblastic leukemia. This CDR3 reads CASSLVSRGLGEQYF. The CDR3 region has the DNA TGTGCCAGCAGTTTAGTCAGCAGGGGGCTAGGCGAGCAGTACTTC.